What follows describes a single T cell receptor (beta chain). This record belongs to a study of blood T cell repertoires in COVID-19. Sequencing used immunoSEQ multiplex PCR; TCRdb keeps in-frame clones, though not all of them. The repertoire has about 390,000 clones, around 87% of them found once; the top ten carry over 2%. Trimming shortened V by 5 bases and J by 5 bases, and 19 bases separated the two germline ends. The CDR3 sequence is 15 residues long. CDR1 and CDR2 (germline): SEHNR, FQNEAQ (reference sequence). The chain has TRBV7-9 and TRBJ2-7, with D perhaps TRBD1 (5 bases). The sequenced sample consisted of peripheral blood. This receptor was obtained from a woman in her sixties with COVID-19, enrolled during active disease. The CDR3 DNA reads as TGTGCCAGCAGCATACTCCGTCCGCAGGGTCACGAGCAGTACTTC. It codes for CASSILRPQGHEQYF.